This T cell receptor beta chain was identified during a study of blood T cells in healthy people across ages. CDR3 length: 14 amino acids. The germline gives CDR1 LNHNV, CDR2 YYDKDF (reference sequence). V was trimmed by 6 bases and J by 0 bases, leaving 8 bases between them. Alongside a J-beta primer mix, a sample-barcoded 5' primer served in a second PCR lasting roughly 7 to 12 cycles. One entry per CDR3 protein, called by TCRdb with MiXCR from the 5' RACE reads. The sample yields approximately 810,000 distinct CDR3 sequences, under 30% seen once. The sequenced material came from blood. This sequence joins TRBV15 and TRBJ1-4, with D unresolved. The clonotype comes from a woman aged 80 or older in good health. CDR3 coding DNA: TGTGCCACCAGACTGGTTGCAACTAATGAAAAACTGTTTTTT. Its translation is CATRLVATNEKLFF. The full variable domain, its missing parts supplied by reference TRBV15 and TRBJ1-4, is DAMVIQNPRYQVTQFGKPVTLSCSQTLNHNVMYWYQQKSSQAPKLLFHYYDKDFNNEADTPDNFQSRRPNTSFCFLDIRSPGLGDTAMYLCATRLVATNEKLFFGSGTQLSVL.